A single sample gave rise to the 28 T cell receptor beta chains below, sequenced in a study of blood T cells in healthy people across ages (dated by TCRdb to between 2014 and 2016). Preparation of the library involved 5' RACE. The instrument given in TCRdb is Illumina HiSeq 2500. The second PCR ran for roughly 7 to 12 cycles and used a J-beta primer mix along with a sample-barcoded 5' primer. The public reads were reprocessed in TCRdb via fastp at Q25 and MiXCR, keeping in-frame beta chains. Merged by CDR3 protein, the rows form single entries marked with the most common genes and DNA. This sample gives 1.4 million or so distinct CDR3 sequences in total; approximately 43% of them show up just once. Of the sample, over 3.5% falls within the top ten clones. Sequencing input: blood. The receptors shown here come from a woman younger than 35 in good health.

This clonotype occurred a few times. This sequence joins TRBV3-1 and TRBJ1-2, with a tentative D call TRBD1 (5 bases). This CDR3 comprises 16 residues. Germline-derived CDR1 and CDR2 are LGHDT and YNNKEL (reference sequence). Deletions cut 4 bases from V and 0 bases from J, with 15 bases between. In DNA, the CDR3 is TGTGCCAGCAGCCCCTACCCCGACAGATCTAACTATGGCTACACCTTC. This encodes CASSPYPDRSNYGYTF. The whole variable domain, filled in from reference TRBV3-1 and TRBJ1-2, reads DTAVSQTPKYLVTQMGNDKSIKCEQNLGHDTMYWYKQDSKKFLKIMFSYNNKELIINETVPNRFSPKSPDKAHLNLHINSLELGDSAVYFCASSPYPDRSNYGYTFGSGTRLTVV.

The chain is built from TRBV12-3 or TRBV12-4 and TRBJ2-5; D is unresolved. Trimming pared 6 bases from V and 0 bases from J, leaving 17 bases between. The CDR3 contains 16 residues. In DNA, the CDR3 is TGTGCCAGCAGCACCCCGATCCTGCCCTACCAAGAGACCCAGTACTTC. The encoded protein is CASSTPILPYQETQYF.

The chain couples TRBV11-2 to TRBJ1-1, with D maybe TRBD1 (5 bases). Germline V gene data show CDR1 as SGHAT and CDR2 as FQNNGV. V lost 2 bases and J 6 bases, leaving 10 bases between the germline ends. The CDR3 has 13 amino acids. CDR3 coding DNA: TGTGCCAGCAGCTTATACCGGGACCCTGAAGCTTTCTTT. It is translated as CASSLYRDPEAFF.

The chain has TRBV12-3 or TRBV12-4 and TRBJ2-3, with D possibly matching TRBD1 (6 bases). CDR3 length: 16 amino acids. The V gene lost 4 bases and the J gene lost 0 bases, with 14 bases spanning the gap. The CDR3: CASSYPGTQSTDTQYF. CDR3 DNA sequence: TGTGCCAGCAGTTACCCCGGGACACAAAGCACAGATACGCAGTATTTT.

This clonotype has just a few counts. This chain joins TRBV6-2 or TRBV6-3 and TRBJ2-7; D is possibly TRBD1 or TRBD2 (5 bases each). The CDR3 totals 13 residues. Germline assignment: CDR1 MNHEY and CDR2 SVGEGT. Deletions cut 4 bases from V and 6 bases from J, with 13 bases between. CDR3 amino acids: CASSFWDEGEQYF. The DNA for the CDR3 is TGTGCCAGCAGTTTTTGGGACGAGGGCGAGCAGTACTTC.

This clonotype has a handful of counts. The J gene is TRBJ2-3, the V gene TRBV5-1; 7 bases agree with TRBD1. The CDR3 has 13 residues. Unmatched junction bases numbered 9, after V lost 0 bases and J lost 14 bases. Germline V lookup: CDR1 SGHRS, CDR2 YFSETQ. The CDR3 loop reads CASSLGQGTLGYF. The DNA for the CDR3 is TGCGCCAGCAGCTTGGGACAGGGAACATTAGGGTATTTT.

This clonotype was detected only a few times. A read error may produce the germline difference seen at one junction end. The rearrangement links TRBV20-1 to TRBJ1-1, with a possible D match to TRBD1 (6 bases). The germline CDR1 and CDR2 sequences are DFQATT and SNEGSKA (reference sequence). The CDR3 runs 13 residues. In nucleotides, the CDR3 is TGCAGTGCTAGATACAGGGTGAACACTGGAGCTTTCTTT. Translation gives CSARYRVNTGAFF.

The V call is TRBV20-1, the J call TRBJ2-3, with 8 bases fitting TRBD2. This CDR3 has 16 amino acids. J lost 5 bases, V lost 5 bases, and 15 bases had no gene match. Germline CDR1 reads DFQATT; CDR2 reads SNEGSKA (reference sequence). CDR3 sequence reads: CSAPPPFGRAEDTQYF. CDR3 nucleotide sequence: TGCAGTGCTCCGCCCCCCTTCGGGAGGGCCGAAGATACGCAGTATTTT.

This clonotype was detected once. A junction end diverges from the germline sequence, so it may reflect a read error. The genes are TRBV2 and TRBJ2-3; TRBD2 aligns across 9 bases. Germline CDR1 reads SNHLY; CDR2 reads FYNNEI. This CDR3 region has 20 residues. CDR3 loop: CASREGLTATSGFLTDTQYF. The CDR3 DNA reads as TGTGCCAGCAGGGAAGGACTCACCGCGACTAGCGGTTTCCTCACAGATACGCAGTATTTT.

As for this clonotype: The junction differs from germline at one of its ends, possibly a read error. CDR3 DNA sequence: TGCGCCAGCAGCCAAGATCAACCGAGCACAGATACGCGGTATTTT. Amino acids: CASSQDQPSTDTRYF. The chain links TRBV4-3 to TRBJ2-3; D is unresolved. The CDR3 has 15 residues. Germline lookup yields CDR1 LGHNA and CDR2 YSLEER.

CDR3 bases: TGCAGTGCTTTAGGGAGGGGGGAAAAACTGTTTTTT. Translating it yields CSALGRGEKLFF. The chain has TRBV20-1 and TRBJ1-4; TRBD1 might be the D (6 bases). The germline gives CDR1 DFQATT, CDR2 SNEGSKA (reference sequence). This CDR3 comprises 12 residues. The V end lost 5 bases, the J end lost 8 bases, and 12 bases lay between the germline ends.

In its sample, this clonotype was seen many times. This chain links TRBV6-2 or TRBV6-3 with TRBJ2-7; D remains unclear. This CDR3 contains 11 residues. Trimming took 2 bases from V and 3 from J, leaving 2 bases between them. The V gene's germline CDR1 is MNHEY and CDR2 SVGEGT. The chain's CDR3 is CASSYDYEQYF. The DNA for the CDR3 is TGTGCCAGCAGTTACGACTACGAGCAGTACTTC.

V usage is TRBV7-2 and J usage is TRBJ2-1; 9 bases fit TRBD2. The CDR3 contains 17 residues. With V trimmed by 5 bases and J by 10 bases, 18 bases remained unmatched. From germline, CDR1 is SGHTA and CDR2 FQGNSA. The CDR3 bases are TGTGCCAGCAGCCGATCTTGGCTAGCGGGGATCCTTGGCGAGCAGTTCTTC. This gives the protein CASSRSWLAGILGEQFF.

This clonotype was observed a handful of times. A much larger clone lies one base from this, so it may be a read error. The gene calls are TRBV7-4 and TRBJ2-7; possible D gene TRBD2, 5 bases. Germline V gives CDR1 SGHVT, CDR2 SQSDAQ. CDR3 length: 15 amino acids. Trimming took off 0 bases at V and 7 bases at J, with 16 bases between the two ends. The CDR3 DNA reads as TGTGCCAGCAGCTTAGCGGGAGAGCCCTACAATGAGCAGTACTTC. Its protein is CASSLAGEPYNEQYF. Complete variable domain (other parts from reference TRBV7-4 and TRBJ2-7): GAGVSQSPRYKVAKRGRDVALRCDSISGHVTLYWYRQTLGQGSEVLTYSQSDAQRDKSGRPSGRFSAERPERSVSTLKIQRTEQGDSAVYLCASSLAGEPYNEQYFGPGTRLTVT.

In this sample, this clonotype turned up a few times. The chain couples TRBV9 to TRBJ1-1; D not certain. V was trimmed by 2 bases and J by 0 bases, leaving 14 bases between them. This CDR3 is built from 16 residues. In germline, CDR1 is SGDLS, CDR2 YYNGEE. The CDR3 reads CASSVLGINVNTEAFF. CDR3 coding DNA: TGTGCCAGCAGCGTCCTCGGGATTAACGTGAACACTGAAGCTTTCTTT.

There are a few counts of this clonotype. V and J are TRBV4-3 and TRBJ2-7; D may be TRBD1 (5 bases). V lost 2 bases, J lost 1 base, and 9 bases lay in between. Germline assignment: CDR1 LGHNA and CDR2 YSLEER. The CDR3 is 14 residues long. The CDR3 DNA follows: TGCGCCAGCAGCCAACCAGCAGGGTCCTACGAGCAGTACTTC. Translation gives CASSQPAGSYEQYF.

This clonotype was recorded at least ten times. V usage is TRBV29-1 and J usage is TRBJ2-7; D remains unclear. The V end was cut by 5 bases, the J end by 3 bases, with 8 bases between. Germline CDR1 SQVTM, CDR2 ANQGSEA. This CDR3 has 11 amino acids. The CDR3 region has the DNA TGCAGCGTTCTGGTAGACTACGAGCAGTACTTC. Translated: CSVLVDYEQYF.

This clonotype came up many times. The rearrangement joins TRBV7-2 to TRBJ2-5; D gene uncertain. V gave up 5 bases and J gave up 4 bases, with 5 bases separating them. This CDR3 region has 11 residues. The germline V gene has CDR1 SGHTA and CDR2 FQGNSA. The CDR3 DNA sequence: TGTGCCAGCAGCAGCCGAGAGACCCAGTACTTC. Protein: CASSSRETQYF.

This clonotype was recorded a few times. The chain is built from TRBV6-1 and TRBJ1-2, with D perhaps matching TRBD1 (5 bases). Trimming removed 1 base from V and 7 bases from J, with 10 bases in between. Germline V gene sequence: CDR1 MNHNS, CDR2 SASEGT. The CDR3 has 13 amino acids. CDR3: CASSEGPGGGYTF. In nucleotides, the CDR3 is TGTGCCAGCAGTGAAGGGCCGGGGGGTGGCTACACCTTC.

In its sample, this clonotype was seen a few times. The chain combines TRBV4-3 with TRBJ1-2; 8 bases are shared with TRBD1. The CDR3 is 16 residues long. Germline V CDR1 and CDR2: LGHNA, YSLEER. V shed 2 bases, J shed 4 bases, and the junction held 9 bases outside the gene matches. CDR3 sequence: CASSQSRGLVSYGYTF. The DNA for the CDR3 is TGCGCCAGCAGCCAAAGCAGGGGGCTGGTTAGCTATGGCTACACCTTC.

The chain joins TRBV11-1 to TRBJ1-2; no firm D call. Germline CDR1 reads SGHAT; CDR2 reads FQDESV (reference sequence). This CDR3 is 13 amino acids long. V dropped 2 bases and J dropped 6 bases, with 10 bases sitting between them. The CDR3 sequence is CASSLHGRNGYTF. DNA of the CDR3: TGTGCCAGCAGCTTACACGGGAGGAATGGCTACACCTTC.

This clonotype showed up just once. One end of the junction does not line up with germline, which may come from a read error. The chain has TRBV20-1 and TRBJ1-1, with 7 nucleotides matching TRBD1. The V gene's germline CDR1 is DFQATT and CDR2 SNEGSKA (reference sequence). The CDR3 is 14 amino acids. CDR3 in DNA: TGCAGTGCTCCCGGGACAGACGTGAACCCTGAAGCTTTCTTT. Amino acids: CSAPGTDVNPEAFF.

This clonotype was recorded a few times. The chain uses TRBV6-1 and TRBJ1-6; D is possibly TRBD1 (6 bases). This CDR3 region has 15 residues. Germline CDR1 and CDR2: MNHNS and SASEGT. The V end was cut by 8 bases, the J end by 8 bases, with 19 bases between. CDR3 region: CASADLQGWHSPLHF. Written as DNA, the CDR3 is TGTGCCAGCGCGGATTTGCAGGGGTGGCATTCACCCCTCCACTTT.

The chain carries TRBV7-9 and TRBJ2-5; 8 positions agree with TRBD2. The CDR3 runs 16 residues. CDR1 and CDR2 from the germline V gene are SEHNR and FQNEAQ (reference sequence). V trimming: 6 bases; J trimming: 11 bases; junction bases outside the gene matches: 20. The CDR3 DNA sequence: TGTGCCAGCAGTTCCCCGGGTAGCGGGGTAATCAATGAGCAGTACTTC. Protein: CASSSPGSGVINEQYF.

The chain recombines TRBV20-1 with TRBJ2-7; 9 bases are a match to TRBD1. Per the germline V gene, CDR1 is DFQATT and CDR2 is SNEGSKA (reference sequence). This CDR3 is 15 amino acids long. V shed 3 bases and J 6 bases; nucleotides not matched to a gene: 12. The CDR3 nucleotides read TGCAGTGCTAGGGAGCCCCGGGACAGGGACGGCGAGCAGTACTTC. It is translated as CSAREPRDRDGEQYF.

The chain joins TRBV3-1 to TRBJ2-2; 8 bases are a match to TRBD2. The CDR3 covers 15 residues. The J segment lost 4 bases and the V segment lost 0 bases, leaving 1 base of the junction unmatched. CDR1 and CDR2 from the germline V gene are LGHDT and YNNKEL (reference sequence). The CDR3 bases are TGTGCCAGCAGCCAAGATCGGGAGGGCACCGGGGAGCTGTTTTTT. Translating it yields CASSQDREGTGELFF. The full variable domain, with the rest looked up from reference TRBV3-1 and TRBJ2-2, is DTAVSQTPKYLVTQMGNDKSIKCEQNLGHDTMYWYKQDSKKFLKIMFSYNNKELIINETVPNRFSPKSPDKAHLNLHINSLELGDSAVYFCASSQDREGTGELFFGEGSRLTVL.

This chain connects TRBV29-1 to TRBJ2-1; 7 bases align to TRBD2. The germline V gene encodes CDR1 SQVTM and CDR2 ANQGSEA. CDR3 size: 14 residues. Germline trimming cut 1 base from V and 9 bases from J; bases unmatched to any gene: 9. The CDR3 nucleotides read TGCAGCGTTGAAGCCCAGCGGGAAGCGATTGAGCAGTTCTTC. It specifies CSVEAQREAIEQFF.

This clonotype came up a few times. This sequence joins TRBV29-1 and TRBJ2-2; TRBD1 or TRBD2 may be the D gene (5 bases each). V gave up 4 bases and J gave up 6 bases, with 12 bases separating them. This CDR3 comprises 13 residues. Germline V gene lookup returns CDR1 SQVTM and CDR2 ANQGSEA. CDR3 bases: TGCAGCGTTGGTCAGGGAGTGGCCGGGGAGCTGTTTTTT. Its protein is CSVGQGVAGELFF.